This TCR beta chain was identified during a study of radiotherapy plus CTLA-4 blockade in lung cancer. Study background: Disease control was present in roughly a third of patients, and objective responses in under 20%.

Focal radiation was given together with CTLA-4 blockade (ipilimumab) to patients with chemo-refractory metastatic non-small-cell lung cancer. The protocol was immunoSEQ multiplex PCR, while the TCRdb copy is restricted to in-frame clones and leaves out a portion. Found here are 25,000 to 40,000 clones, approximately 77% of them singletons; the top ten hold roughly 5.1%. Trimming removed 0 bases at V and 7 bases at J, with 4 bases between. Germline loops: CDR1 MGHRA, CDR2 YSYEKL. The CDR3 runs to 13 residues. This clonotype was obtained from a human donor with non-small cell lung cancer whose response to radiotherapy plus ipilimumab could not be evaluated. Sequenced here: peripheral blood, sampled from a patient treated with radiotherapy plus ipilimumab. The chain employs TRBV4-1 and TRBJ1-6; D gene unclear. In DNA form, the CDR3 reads TGCGCCAGCAGCCAAGATGAGAATTCACCCCTCCACTTT. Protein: CASSQDENSPLHF.